This TCR beta chain was found in a study of blood T cell repertoires in COVID-19. Germline CDR1 reads GTSNPN; CDR2 reads SVGIG (reference sequence). CDR3 length: 16 residues. Deletions cut 5 bases from V and 0 bases from J, with 14 bases between. Authors' methods: Estimates of nucleated cell counts were drawn from the amplification of reference gene primers. The data were produced by immunoSEQ multiplex PCR, yet TCRdb's version contains in-frame clones alone and is incomplete. D and trimming come from the DNA, and the V and J calls and clone size come from that table. The sample holds around 220,000 clones, 79% seen once.

Sequencing was performed on peripheral blood. The rearrangement links TRBV30 to TRBJ1-6, with a weak D call TRBD1 (6 bases). The sequence came from a woman aged 40 to 49 with active or convalescent COVID-19. CDR3 DNA sequence: TGTGCCTGGGGAGGACAGTCTAGCTCCTATAATTCACCCCTCCACTTT. The encoded protein is CAWGGQSSSYNSPLHF.